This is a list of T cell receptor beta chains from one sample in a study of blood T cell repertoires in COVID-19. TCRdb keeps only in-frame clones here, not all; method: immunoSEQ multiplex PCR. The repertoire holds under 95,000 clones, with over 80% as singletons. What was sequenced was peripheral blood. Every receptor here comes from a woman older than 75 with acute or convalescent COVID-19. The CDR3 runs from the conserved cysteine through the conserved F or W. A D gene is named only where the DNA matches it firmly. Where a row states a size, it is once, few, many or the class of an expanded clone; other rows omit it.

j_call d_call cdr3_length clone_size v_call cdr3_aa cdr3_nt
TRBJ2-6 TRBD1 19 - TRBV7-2 CASSLDFRTGFSGANVLTF TGTGCCAGCAGCTTAGACTTTAGGACAGGGTTCTCTGGGGCCAACGTCCTGACTTTC
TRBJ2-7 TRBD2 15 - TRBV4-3 CASSQHRGRAYEQYF TGCGCCAGCAGCCAACATCGCGGGAGGGCCTACGAGCAGTACTTC
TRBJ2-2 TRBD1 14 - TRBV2 CASRGTGGAGELFF TGTGCCAGCCGGGGGACAGGGGGGGCCGGGGAGCTGTTTTTT
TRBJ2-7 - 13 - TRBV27 CASRRLQGYEQYF TGTGCCAGCAGGCGATTACAGGGCTACGAGCAGTACTTC
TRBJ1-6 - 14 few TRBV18 CASSPATYNSPLHF TGTGCCAGCTCACCAGCGACCTATAATTCACCCCTCCACTTT
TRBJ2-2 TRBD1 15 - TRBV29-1 CSAGTGAVGTGELFF TGCAGCGCTGGGACAGGGGCAGTGGGCACCGGGGAGCTGTTTTTT
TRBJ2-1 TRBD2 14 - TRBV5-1 CASTRLAGYNEQFF TGCGCCAGCACCCGACTAGCGGGATACAATGAGCAGTTCTTC
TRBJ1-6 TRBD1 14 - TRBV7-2 CASSWDSTDSPLHF TGTGCCAGCAGCTGGGACAGTACTGACTCACCCCTCCACTTT
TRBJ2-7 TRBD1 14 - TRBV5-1 CASTRRTGGDEQYF TGCGCCAGCACCCGTCGGACAGGGGGCGACGAGCAGTACTTC
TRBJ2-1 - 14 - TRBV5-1 CASSFGTSDNEQFF TGCGCCAGCAGCTTCGGGACTTCCGACAATGAGCAGTTCTTC
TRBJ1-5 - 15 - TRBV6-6 CASSAGTVSNQPQHF TGTGCCAGCAGTGCCGGGACTGTTAGCAATCAGCCCCAGCATTTT
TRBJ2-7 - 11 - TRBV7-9 CASSASNEQYF TGTGCCAGCAGCGCGAGTAACGAGCAGTACTTC
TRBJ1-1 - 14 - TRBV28 CASSSTGLNTEAFF TGTGCCAGCAGTTCGACAGGTCTGAACACTGAAGCTTTCTTT
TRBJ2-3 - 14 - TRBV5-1 CASSRRGITDTQYF TGCGCCAGCTCGCGACGGGGGATCACAGATACGCAGTATTTT
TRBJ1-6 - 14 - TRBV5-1 CASSLVAGNSPLHF TGCGCCAGCAGCTTGGTCGCAGGGAATTCACCCCTCCACTTT
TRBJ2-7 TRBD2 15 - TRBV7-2 CASRPRLAGDYEQYF TGTGCCAGCAGACCGCGACTAGCGGGAGACTACGAGCAGTACTTC
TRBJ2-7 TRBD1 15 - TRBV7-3 CASSKYGTGDNEQYF TGTGCCAGCAGCAAATACGGGACAGGGGACAACGAGCAGTACTTC
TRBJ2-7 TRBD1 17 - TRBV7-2 CASSTHPGGQGAYEQYF TGTGCCAGCAGCACCCACCCCGGGGGACAGGGAGCCTACGAGCAGTACTTC
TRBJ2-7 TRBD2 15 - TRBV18 CASSPRREGQDEQYF TGTGCCAGCTCACCACGACGGGAGGGCCAGGACGAGCAGTACTTC
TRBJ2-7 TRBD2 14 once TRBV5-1 CASSSWTSFNEQYF TGCGCCAGCAGTTCCTGGACTAGTTTTAACGAGCAGTACTTC
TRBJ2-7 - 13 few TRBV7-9 CASSSPSSYEQYF TGTGCCAGCAGCTCTCCTAGCTCCTACGAGCAGTACTTC
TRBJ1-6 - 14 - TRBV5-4 CASSLRGYNSPLHF TGTGCCAGCAGCTTGCGGGGTTACAATTCACCCCTCCACTTT
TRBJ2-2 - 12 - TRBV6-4 CAEAENTGELFF TGTGCCGAAGCGGAAAACACCGGGGAGCTGTTTTTT
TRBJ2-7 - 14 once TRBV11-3 CASSLGGSDDEQYF TGTGCCAGCAGCTTAGGAGGTAGCGATGACGAGCAGTACTTC
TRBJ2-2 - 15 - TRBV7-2 CASSSDLANTGELFF TGTGCCAGCAGCTCTGACTTGGCGAACACCGGGGAGCTGTTTTTT
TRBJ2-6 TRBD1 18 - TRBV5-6 CASNRQGIPPSGANVLTF TGTGCCAGCAACCGACAGGGGATTCCTCCGTCTGGGGCCAACGTCCTGACTTTC
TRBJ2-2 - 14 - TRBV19 CASSIATNTGELFF TGTGCCAGTAGTATCGCCACTAACACCGGGGAGCTGTTTTTT
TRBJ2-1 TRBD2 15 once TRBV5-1 CASSATSGAYNEQFF TGCGCCAGCAGCGCTACTAGCGGGGCATACAATGAGCAGTTCTTC
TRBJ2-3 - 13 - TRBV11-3 CASSRQDTDTQYF TGTGCCAGCAGCCGGCAGGATACAGATACGCAGTATTTT
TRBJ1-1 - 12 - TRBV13 CASSARRGEAFF TGTGCCAGCAGTGCCCGGAGGGGTGAAGCTTTCTTT
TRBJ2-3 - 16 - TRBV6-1 CASSDQGPPSTDTQYF TGTGCCAGCAGTGATCAGGGGCCCCCTAGCACAGATACGCAGTATTTT
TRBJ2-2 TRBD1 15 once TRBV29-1 CSVEPTGPNTGELFF TGCAGCGTTGAACCGACAGGGCCCAACACCGGGGAGCTGTTTTTT
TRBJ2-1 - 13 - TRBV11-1 CASSLEHLSEQFF TGTGCCAGCAGTCTAGAACACCTTTCTGAGCAGTTCTTC
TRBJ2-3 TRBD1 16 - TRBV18 CASSPPRGLGTDTQYF TGTGCCAGCTCACCTCCCAGGGGGCTAGGGACAGATACGCAGTATTTT
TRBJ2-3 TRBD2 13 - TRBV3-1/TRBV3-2 CASSQGTSDTQYF TGTGCCAGCAGCCAAGGGACTAGCGATACGCAGTATTTT
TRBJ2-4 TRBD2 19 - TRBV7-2 CASSTLAGWGALAKNIQYF TGTGCCAGCAGCACACTAGCGGGGTGGGGGGCCCTAGCCAAAAACATTCAGTACTTC
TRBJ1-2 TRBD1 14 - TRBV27 CASSSRTGAYGYTF TGTGCCAGCAGTTCCCGGACAGGGGCATACGGCTACACCTTC
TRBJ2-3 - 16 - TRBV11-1 CASSLGPGVGTDTQYF TGTGCCAGCAGCTTAGGACCGGGAGTGGGAACAGATACGCAGTATTTT
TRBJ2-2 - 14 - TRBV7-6 CASSLEGRDGELFF TGTGCCAGCAGCTTAGAGGGTCGGGACGGGGAGCTGTTTTTT
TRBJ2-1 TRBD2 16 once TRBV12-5 CASGPDSGSRYNEQFF TGTGCTAGTGGCCCTGATAGCGGGTCTCGCTACAATGAGCAGTTCTTC
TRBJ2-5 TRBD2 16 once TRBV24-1 CATSDFKAGGQETQYF TGTGCCACCAGTGATTTTAAAGCGGGAGGGCAAGAGACCCAGTACTTC
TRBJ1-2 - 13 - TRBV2 CASIERGGYGYTF TGTGCCAGCATTGAACGGGGGGGGTACGGCTACACCTTC
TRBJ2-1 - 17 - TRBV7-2 CASSLALGPSSYNEQFF TGTGCCAGCAGCTTAGCGCTTGGCCCAAGCTCCTACAATGAGCAGTTCTTC
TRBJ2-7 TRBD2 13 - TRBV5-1 CASSGTSGYEQYF TGCGCCAGCAGCGGGACTAGCGGCTACGAGCAGTACTTC
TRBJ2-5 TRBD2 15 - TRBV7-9 CASSSSGAHQETQYF TGTGCCAGCAGCTCTAGCGGGGCCCACCAAGAGACCCAGTACTTC
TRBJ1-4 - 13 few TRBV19 CASSSQGNEKLFF TGTGCCAGTAGTTCACAGGGTAATGAAAAACTGTTTTTT
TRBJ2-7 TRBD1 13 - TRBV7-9 CASSRGQGYEQYF TGTGCCAGCAGCCGGGGACAGGGCTACGAGCAGTACTTC
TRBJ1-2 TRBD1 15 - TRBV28 CASSSPGQPNYGYTF TGTGCCAGCAGTTCTCCGGGACAGCCCAACTATGGCTACACCTTC
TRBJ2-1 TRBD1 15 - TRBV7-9 CASSKRDRPNNEQFF TGTGCCAGCAGCAAAAGGGACAGGCCGAACAATGAGCAGTTCTTC
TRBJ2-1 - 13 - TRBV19 CASIGPSHNEQFF TGTGCCAGTATTGGGCCATCACACAATGAGCAGTTCTTC
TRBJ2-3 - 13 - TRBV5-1 CASSPTETDTQYF TGCGCCAGCAGCCCCACAGAGACAGATACGCAGTATTTT
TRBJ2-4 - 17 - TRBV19 CASSKEVFSYGENIQYF TGTGCCAGTAGTAAGGAGGTTTTTAGTTATGGGGAAAACATTCAGTACTTC
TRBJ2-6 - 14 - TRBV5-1 CASSPSPGANVLTF TGCGCCAGCAGCCCGTCGCCTGGGGCCAACGTCCTAACTTTC
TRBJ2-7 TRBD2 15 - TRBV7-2 CASSFGTTKRGEQYF TGTGCCAGCAGCTTTGGGACTACCAAACGCGGCGAGCAGTACTTC
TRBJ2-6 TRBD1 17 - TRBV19 CASSRTGAFSGANVLTF TGTGCCAGTAGCAGGACAGGGGCCTTCTCTGGGGCCAACGTCCTGACTTTC